The source of this T cell receptor (beta chain) is a study of CD8+ T cells in alopecia areata. Losses at the gene ends were 5 bases for V and 1 base for J; bases not matched to a gene: 2. This CDR3 has 14 residues. The germline V gene has CDR1 SGHTA and CDR2 FQGNSA. Following RNA extraction, reverse transcription yielded cDNA that acted as the sequencing template. Libraries were prepared by immunoSEQ multiplex PCR; TCRdb keeps only in-frame clonotypes and omits some of them. The sample has hundreds of thousands of clones, 67% seen once. This chain uses TRBV7-2 with TRBJ1-5; 7 bases fit TRBD1. This TCR derives from a human donor with alopecia areata. The starting material was CD4+ T cells sorted from blood, obtained at week 0. The CDR3 sequence: CASSQGGSNQPQHF. The CDR3 DNA sequence: TGTGCCAGCAGCCAGGGGGGCAGCAATCAGCCCCAGCATTTT.